A selection of T cell receptor beta chains follows, all from one sample in a study of early T cells in non-severe SARS-CoV-2 infection. TCRdb passed the 5' RACE reads through MiXCR, listing each CDR3 protein once. The table lists 45,000 to 60,000 distinct CDR3 sequences, less than 11% of them singletons. The sample was whole blood. The receptors shown here come from an adult who was a healthcare worker with PCR-confirmed SARS-CoV-2 infection or an uninfected control (not recorded which). Each CDR3 is given with its conserved first and last residue. D genes are given only for firm matches. Clone size is stated in some rows and not others, as once, few, many or a class when expanded.

v_gene: TRBV9; d_gene: -; j_gene: TRBJ1-1; abundance: -; CDR3aa: CASSVGQDTEAFF; CDR3nt: TGTGCCAGCAGCGTAGGACAGGACACTGAAGCTTTCTTT
v_gene: TRBV11-2; d_gene: -; j_gene: TRBJ2-1; abundance: few; CDR3aa: CASSSGSQGLPYNEQFF; CDR3nt: TGTGCCAGCAGCTCAGGCTCACAGGGCCTACCCTACAATGAGCAGTTCTTC
v_gene: TRBV25-1; d_gene: -; j_gene: TRBJ2-1; abundance: -; CDR3aa: CASSEGWKGSRYNEQFF; CDR3nt: TGTGCCAGCAGTGAGGGATGGAAAGGGTCTAGATACAATGAGCAGTTCTTC
v_gene: TRBV24-1; d_gene: -; j_gene: TRBJ2-1; abundance: -; CDR3aa: CATSYDGVQFF; CDR3nt: TGTGCCACCAGTTACGACGGGGTGCAGTTCTTC
v_gene: TRBV5-1; d_gene: -; j_gene: TRBJ1-2; abundance: -; CDR3aa: CASSQRRDYGYTF; CDR3nt: TGCGCCAGCAGCCAACGACGGGACTATGGCTACACCTTC
v_gene: TRBV7-2; d_gene: -; j_gene: TRBJ1-1; abundance: few; CDR3aa: CASSRKRATEAFF; CDR3nt: TGTGCCAGCAGTCGGAAAAGAGCCACTGAAGCTTTCTTT
v_gene: TRBV2; d_gene: -; j_gene: TRBJ2-1; abundance: -; CDR3aa: CASFGRDVNFWQFF; CDR3nt: TGTGCCAGCTTCGGTCGGGACGTCAATTTTTGGCAGTTCTTC
v_gene: TRBV4-3; d_gene: -; j_gene: TRBJ2-5; abundance: many; CDR3aa: CASSQSGLPQETQYF; CDR3nt: TGCGCCAGCAGCCAATCGGGACTTCCACAAGAGACCCAGTACTTC
v_gene: TRBV13; d_gene: TRBD1; j_gene: TRBJ1-2; abundance: few; CDR3aa: CASSSRDRGLGYGYTF; CDR3nt: TGTGCCAGCAGCTCCCGGGACAGGGGGCTTGGCTATGGCTACACCTTC
v_gene: TRBV7-3; d_gene: -; j_gene: TRBJ2-3; abundance: -; CDR3aa: CASSRLGGNEGDTQYF; CDR3nt: TGTGCCAGCAGCCGCCTTGGCGGGAATGAAGGAGATACGCAGTATTTT
v_gene: TRBV3-1; d_gene: -; j_gene: TRBJ2-2; abundance: -; CDR3aa: CASSRIGHTGELFF; CDR3nt: TGTGCCAGCAGCCGTATCGGACACACCGGGGAGCTGTTTTTT
v_gene: TRBV3-1; d_gene: -; j_gene: TRBJ2-3; abundance: once; CDR3aa: CASSHGRNTDTQYF; CDR3nt: TGTGCCAGCAGCCACGGACGGAACACAGATACGCAGTATTTT
v_gene: TRBV5-1; d_gene: TRBD1; j_gene: TRBJ1-2; abundance: -; CDR3aa: CASSFLTGGGYGYTF; CDR3nt: TGCGCCAGCAGCTTCCTAACAGGGGGTGGATATGGCTACACCTTC
v_gene: TRBV6-5; d_gene: TRBD1; j_gene: TRBJ1-4; abundance: -; CDR3aa: CASSYGTGGYEKLFF; CDR3nt: TGTGCCAGCAGTTACGGGACAGGCGGGTATGAAAAACTGTTTTTT
v_gene: TRBV7-9; d_gene: TRBD2; j_gene: TRBJ2-5; abundance: -; CDR3aa: CASSLASGNPPQETQYF; CDR3nt: TGTGCCAGCAGCTTAGCTAGCGGGAATCCCCCCCAAGAGACCCAGTACTTC
v_gene: TRBV11-2; d_gene: -; j_gene: TRBJ2-5; abundance: many; CDR3aa: CASSRLGGFQETQYF; CDR3nt: TGTGCCAGCAGCCGACTGGGAGGCTTCCAAGAGACCCAGTACTTC
v_gene: TRBV12-3/TRBV12-4; d_gene: TRBD1; j_gene: TRBJ1-1; abundance: -; CDR3aa: CASSSGGEITEAFF; CDR3nt: TGTGCCAGCAGTTCAGGGGGCGAGATCACTGAAGCTTTCTTT
v_gene: TRBV19; d_gene: TRBD2; j_gene: TRBJ2-1; abundance: many; CDR3aa: CASSIDLAGGDNEQFF; CDR3nt: TGTGCCAGTAGTATAGACTTAGCGGGGGGGGACAATGAGCAGTTCTTC
v_gene: TRBV29-1; d_gene: -; j_gene: TRBJ1-1; abundance: few; CDR3aa: CSVGRGLNTEAFF; CDR3nt: TGCAGCGTTGGCAGGGGATTGAACACTGAAGCTTTCTTT
v_gene: TRBV7-9; d_gene: -; j_gene: TRBJ2-4; abundance: few; CDR3aa: CASSESEAAKNIQYF; CDR3nt: TGTGCCAGCAGCGAGAGTGAGGCGGCCAAAAACATTCAGTACTTC
v_gene: TRBV29-1; d_gene: TRBD1; j_gene: TRBJ2-7; abundance: -; CDR3aa: CSVSGQGSSYEQYF; CDR3nt: TGCAGCGTTTCGGGACAGGGATCCTCCTACGAGCAGTACTTC
v_gene: TRBV18; d_gene: -; j_gene: TRBJ2-7; abundance: many; CDR3aa: CASSPRDLDEQYF; CDR3nt: TGTGCCAGCTCACCCCGGGACTTAGACGAGCAGTACTTC
v_gene: TRBV20-1; d_gene: -; j_gene: TRBJ1-5; abundance: many; CDR3aa: CSASQGNSNQPQHF; CDR3nt: TGCAGTGCTAGTCAGGGGAATAGCAATCAGCCCCAGCATTTT